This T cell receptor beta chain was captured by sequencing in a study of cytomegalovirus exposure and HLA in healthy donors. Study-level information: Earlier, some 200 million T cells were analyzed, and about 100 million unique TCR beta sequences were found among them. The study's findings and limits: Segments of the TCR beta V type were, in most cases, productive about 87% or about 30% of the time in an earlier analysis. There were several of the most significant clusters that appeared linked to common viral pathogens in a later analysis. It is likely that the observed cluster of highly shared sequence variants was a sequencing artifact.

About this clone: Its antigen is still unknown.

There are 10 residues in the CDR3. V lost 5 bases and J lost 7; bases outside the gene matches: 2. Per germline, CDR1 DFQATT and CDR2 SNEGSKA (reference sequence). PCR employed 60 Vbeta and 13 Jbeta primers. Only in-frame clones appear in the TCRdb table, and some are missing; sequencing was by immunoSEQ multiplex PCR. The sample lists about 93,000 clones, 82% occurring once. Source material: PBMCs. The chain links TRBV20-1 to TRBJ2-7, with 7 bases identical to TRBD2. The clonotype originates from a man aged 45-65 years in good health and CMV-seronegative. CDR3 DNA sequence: TGCAGTGCTCTCGGGGGGGAGCAGTACTTC. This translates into CSALGGEQYF.